This passage covers 12 T cell receptor beta chains from one sample sequenced in a study of shared clonotypes between healthy human individuals. Sequenced by immunoSEQ multiplex PCR; TCRdb stores in-frame clones only, minus some. Of about 490,000 clones listed, 65% to 80% are singletons. The sequenced sample was PBMCs. Receptors originate from a woman between 35 and 50 years old in good health. Some clones in this sample may be carry-over from other donors' samples.

On this clone: This sequence is one base from a far larger clone and is likely a read error. The chain combines TRBV5-8 with TRBJ1-1, with 10 bases identical to TRBD1. Germline V gives CDR1 SGHTS, CDR2 YDEGEE. Germline trimming cut 2 bases from V and 4 bases from J; bases unmatched to any gene: 2. CDR3 size: 14 residues. The CDR3 coding sequence is TGTGCCAGCAGCTTCCGGACAGGGGGCACTGAAGCTTTCTTT. Its translation: CASSFRTGGTEAFF.

J is TRBJ2-3 and V is TRBV18; no definite D call. Germline V gene sequence: CDR1 KGHSH, CDR2 LQKENI. The V end was cut by 0 bases, the J end by 6 bases, with 10 bases between. The CDR3 sequence is 14 residues long. The CDR3 protein is CASSPPPPKDTQYF. The CDR3 nucleotides read TGTGCCAGCTCACCACCCCCCCCGAAGGATACGCAGTATTTT.

The chain is built from TRBV5-6 and TRBJ2-7; D perhaps matches TRBD1 (6 bases). The CDR3 extends over 14 amino acids. CDR1 is SGHDT, CDR2 YYEEEE, per germline. V dropped 2 bases and J dropped 3 bases, with 12 bases sitting between them. The CDR3 DNA follows: TGTGCCAGCAGCTTATGGACAGACTACTACGAGCAGTACTTC. Protein product: CASSLWTDYYEQYF.

This rearrangement joins TRBV7-2 to TRBJ2-7; D is unresolved. This CDR3 region has 14 residues. Germline assignment: CDR1 SGHTA and CDR2 FQGNSA. Trimming stripped 5 bases from V and 5 bases from J, with 16 bases between. The CDR3 spells CASSIPTVGDEQYF. The CDR3 DNA is TGTGCCAGCAGCATACCCACAGTGGGTGACGAGCAGTACTTC. Together with reference TRBV7-2 and TRBJ2-7, the CDR3 gives the full variable domain: GAGVSQSPSNKVTEKGKDVELRCDPISGHTALYWYRQSLGQGLEFLIYFQGNSAPDKSGLPSDRFSAERTGGSVSTLTIQRTQQEDSAVYLCASSIPTVGDEQYFGPGTRLTVT.

This rearrangement joins TRBV10-2 to TRBJ2-1, with a possible D match to TRBD2 (5 bases). V lost 6 bases to trimming and J lost 9 bases, with 9 bases between them. Germline CDR1 WSHSY, CDR2 SAAADI. The CDR3 extends over 11 amino acids. This chain's CDR3 is CASRKGVEQFF. The DNA for the CDR3 is TGCGCCAGCAGAAAGGGAGTTGAGCAGTTCTTC.

The chain recombines TRBV2 with TRBJ2-3; TRBD2 agrees at 10 bases. The CDR3 loop spans 16 amino acids. V lost 4 bases and J lost 0; bases outside the gene matches: 4. Germline values: CDR1 SNHLY, CDR2 FYNNEI. The CDR3 loop is CASSVLAGSSTDTQYF. In nucleotides, the CDR3 is TGTGCCAGCAGTGTACTAGCGGGGTCTAGCACAGATACGCAGTATTTT.

There are a few counts of this clone. The J gene is TRBJ1-1, the V gene TRBV5-1; 9 bases align to TRBD1. CDR1 and CDR2 (germline): SGHRS, YFSETQ. With 3 bases clipped from V and 5 bases from J, the junction kept 8 bases outside the gene matches. This CDR3 is built from 15 residues. CDR3 sequence (DNA): TGCGCCAGCAGCTATACAGGGGGCGCGGATACTGAAGCTTTCTTT. Translated, it gives CASSYTGGADTEAFF.

This chain uses TRBV6-1 with TRBJ2-1; D is undetermined. The CDR3 is 14 amino acids. The V gene lost 4 bases and the J gene lost 8 bases, with 15 bases spanning the gap. CDR1 and CDR2 from the germline V gene are MNHNS and SASEGT. The CDR3 region is CASSVTDSTHEQFF. The CDR3 DNA reads TGTGCCAGCAGTGTAACCGACTCCACTCATGAGCAGTTCTTC.

Concerning this clone itself: Just one base apart from a much larger clone, this may be a read error. Within the sample, other DNA sequences also encode this same CDR3. This chain joins TRBV7-9 and TRBJ1-1; possible D gene TRBD1, 5 bases. The germline gives CDR1 SEHNR, CDR2 FQNEAQ (reference sequence). The CDR3 contains 14 residues. The CDR3, as DNA: TGTGCCAGCACCGATCGGGGGGATAACACCGAAGCTTTCTTT. This sequence encodes CASTDRGDNTEAFF.

The rearrangement links TRBV11-2 to TRBJ2-7; perhaps TRBD2 as D (6 bases). Trimming stripped 8 bases from V and 3 bases from J, with 17 bases between. Germline V CDR1 and CDR2: SGHAT, FQNNGV. The CDR3 loop spans 14 amino acids. CDR3 nucleotides: TGTGCCAGCGCTGAGCCCCTGGGGGGCTACGAGCAGTACTTC. Its protein product is CASAEPLGGYEQYF. The full variable domain, its missing parts supplied by reference TRBV11-2 and TRBJ2-7, is EAGVAQSPRYKIIEKRQSVAFWCNPISGHATLYWYQQILGQGPKLLIQFQNNGVVDDSQLPKDRFSAERLKGVDSTLKIQPAKLEDSAVYLCASAEPLGGYEQYFGPGTRLTVT.

The chain has TRBV18 and TRBJ2-7, with 9 positions matching TRBD1. The CDR3 sequence is 13 residues long. The V segment lost 4 bases and the J segment 6 bases; nucleotides outside the gene matches: 4. Germline lookup yields CDR1 KGHSH and CDR2 LQKENI. CDR3: CASSRDRESEQYF. The CDR3 DNA sequence: TGTGCCAGCTCACGGGACAGGGAAAGCGAGCAGTACTTC.

The chain joins TRBV2 to TRBJ2-7; D unresolved. The CDR3 is made up of 10 amino acids. Germline V gives CDR1 SNHLY, CDR2 FYNNEI. V was shortened by 3 bases and J by 4 bases, with 1 base between the two germline ends. The CDR3 DNA follows: TGTGCCAGCAGTGAGTACGAGCAGTACTTC. Its translation is CASSEYEQYF.